Listed below are T cell receptor beta chains from one sample, sequenced in a study of T cells in Graves' hyperthyroidism and ophthalmopathy. TCRdb analysed the multiplex PCR reads with MiXCR anew, one entry per CDR3 protein. The sample records approximately 400,000 distinct CDR3 sequences, approximately 14% being singletons. The source material was blood. These receptors all come from a woman aged 55 to 70 with Graves' hyperthyroidism. Each CDR3 is given with its conserved first and last residue. A D gene is named only where the DNA matches it firmly. For some rows the clone size is stated as once, few or many, or as a class when expanded; others skip it.

V gene,J gene,clone size,D gene,CDR3 protein,CDR3 DNA
TRBV7-3,TRBJ2-3,many,-,CASSLMSGATDTQYF,TGTGCCAGCAGCTTAATGTCAGGGGCCACAGATACGCAGTATTTT
TRBV10-1,TRBJ2-1,-,TRBD2,CASSGTSGAEQFF,TGCGCCAGCAGTGGGACTAGCGGGGCCGAGCAGTTCTTC
TRBV24-1,TRBJ2-1,many,-,CATSDGTIYNEQFF,TGTGCCACCAGTGACGGGACAATCTACAATGAGCAGTTCTTC
TRBV9,TRBJ1-1,many,-,CASSPQRNTEAFF,TGTGCCAGCAGCCCTCAGAGGAACACTGAAGCTTTCTTT
TRBV12-3/TRBV12-4,TRBJ2-3,many,-,CASSVARGLRSTDTQYF,TGTGCCAGCAGTGTCGCCCGGGGGTTGAGAAGCACAGATACGCAGTATTTT
TRBV7-3,TRBJ2-1,many,TRBD2,CASSPRTSGSINEQFF,TGTGCCAGCAGCCCAAGGACTAGCGGGAGTATCAATGAGCAGTTCTTC
TRBV19,TRBJ1-5,-,-,CATSRGSNQPQHF,TGTGCCACCTCCCGGGGTAGCAATCAGCCCCAGCATTTT
TRBV27,TRBJ2-7,-,TRBD1,CASSSDRRSSYEQYF,TGTGCCAGCAGTTCGGACAGGAGGAGCTCCTACGAGCAGTACTTC
TRBV12-3/TRBV12-4,TRBJ2-2,-,-,CASSFIRGELFF,TGTGCCAGCAGTTTTATCCGGGGGGAGCTGTTTTTT
TRBV19,TRBJ1-1,-,-,CASSISREDTEAFF,TGTGCCAGTAGTATAAGCAGGGAAGACACTGAAGCTTTCTTT
TRBV2,TRBJ2-3,many,TRBD2,CASSTGLATDTQYF,TGTGCCAGCAGTACTGGACTAGCTACAGATACGCAGTATTTT
TRBV20-1,TRBJ1-5,few,TRBD1,CSARKGQIYSNQPQHF,TGCAGTGCTAGAAAGGGACAGATATATAGCAATCAGCCCCAGCATTTT
TRBV29-1,TRBJ1-2,few,-,CSVVGQNYGYTF,TGCAGCGTAGTCGGACAGAACTATGGCTACACCTTC
TRBV30,TRBJ2-7,many,TRBD2,CAWEREGRYEQYF,TGTGCCTGGGAGCGGGAGGGCCGTTACGAGCAGTACTTC